The T cell receptor (beta chain) under discussion was sequenced for a study of shared T cell receptors in the human thymus. Germline CDR1 reads LGHNA; CDR2 reads YNFKEQ. There are 16 residues in the CDR3. The V gene lost 0 bases and the J gene lost 7 bases, with 16 bases spanning the gap. Clones were sequenced by immunoSEQ multiplex PCR, and TCRdb holds only the in-frame ones, with some missing. The sample contains 540,000 or so clones, approximately 78% of which appear only once. This same sample was also taken into another study, of human thymus T cells. That paper adds: Among the donors, all were healthy Finnish infants having corrective surgery for congenital heart defects. Resections removed during corrective heart surgery provided the thymus tissue used. Use of V and J genes seemed skewed within the thymic and blood repertoires. Related research has reported that thymic repertoires overlap highly among unrelated individuals.

The sequenced sample consisted of thymocytes. The V and J genes are TRBV4-2 and TRBJ2-1; possibly TRBD1 for D (5 bases). The receptor was isolated from a boy in the first two years of life with a congenital heart defect. CDR3 loop: CASSQDGRDPRNEQFF. For the CDR3, the DNA is TGTGCCAGCAGCCAAGATGGCAGGGATCCGCGAAATGAGCAGTTCTTC.